This T cell receptor (beta chain) came from a study of blood T cells in healthy people across ages. Turning to this clonotype: Its specificity is unknown.

A second PCR, run for about 6 to 11 cycles, used a sample-barcoded 5' primer plus a J-beta primer mix. TCRdb fed the 5' RACE reads into MiXCR, producing one record per CDR3 protein. Among nearly 800,000 distinct CDR3 sequences, roughly 56% were seen once, and the ten largest hold more than 25%. Points from the study as a whole: Long-lived donors exceeded aged donors in naive CD4+ cells and diversity.

The CDR3 extends over 15 amino acids. Germline V gene lookup returns CDR1 SNHLY and CDR2 FYNNEI. V lost 2 bases and J lost 4; bases outside the gene matches: 5. Sequencing was performed on blood. The genes are TRBV2 and TRBJ1-2; 9 nucleotides line up with TRBD1. The TCR comes from a man in his forties in good health. The CDR3 DNA reads as TGTGCCAGCAGTGAATTCACAGGGGGCGTCTATGGCTACACCTTC. This encodes CASSEFTGGVYGYTF.